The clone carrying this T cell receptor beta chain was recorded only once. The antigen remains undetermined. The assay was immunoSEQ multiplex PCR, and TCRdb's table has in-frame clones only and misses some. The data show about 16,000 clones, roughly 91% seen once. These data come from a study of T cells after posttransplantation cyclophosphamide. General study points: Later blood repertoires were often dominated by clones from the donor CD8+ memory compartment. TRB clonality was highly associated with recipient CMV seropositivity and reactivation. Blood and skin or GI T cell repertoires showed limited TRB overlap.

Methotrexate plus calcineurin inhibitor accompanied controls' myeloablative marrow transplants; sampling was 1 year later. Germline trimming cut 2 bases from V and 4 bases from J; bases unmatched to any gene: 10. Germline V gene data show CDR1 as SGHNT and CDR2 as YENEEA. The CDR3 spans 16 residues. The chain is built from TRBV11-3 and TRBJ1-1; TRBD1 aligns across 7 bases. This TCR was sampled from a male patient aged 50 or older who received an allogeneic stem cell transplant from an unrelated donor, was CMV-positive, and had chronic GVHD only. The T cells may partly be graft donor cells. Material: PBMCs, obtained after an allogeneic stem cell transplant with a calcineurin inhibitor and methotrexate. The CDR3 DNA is TGTGCCAGCAGCTTACGCCAGGGGGGTGCCGGCACTGAAGCTTTCTTT. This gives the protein CASSLRQGGAGTEAFF.